Below, one T cell receptor (beta chain) is given with its context. The data were produced by immunoSEQ multiplex PCR, yet TCRdb's version contains in-frame clones alone and is incomplete. The table lists 100,000 to 150,000 clones, around nine tenths of them singletons. The data are from a study of blood T cell repertoires in COVID-19. There are 16 residues in the CDR3. V gave up 5 bases and J gave up 2 bases; unmatched junction bases: 8. Germline V gives CDR1 MDHEN, CDR2 SYDVKM. This rearrangement joins TRBV28 to TRBJ2-3; TRBD2 aligns across 9 bases. This receptor was obtained from a woman at least 80 years old with acute or convalescent COVID-19. Sequenced sample: peripheral blood. The CDR3 DNA sequence: TGTGCCAGCAGTCTACTTGGACTAGCGACCACAGATACGCAGTATTTT. This codes for CASSLLGLATTDTQYF.